The 13 T cell receptor beta chains given below trace back to one sample, sequenced in a study of cytomegalovirus exposure and HLA in healthy donors. The PCR was carried out with 60 Vbeta primers and 13 Jbeta primers. Libraries were prepared by immunoSEQ multiplex PCR; TCRdb keeps only in-frame clonotypes and omits some of them. The table lists 160,000 or so clones, less than 90% of them singletons. Sequencing was performed on PBMCs. The receptor set was obtained from a male donor in good health and CMV-seropositive.

The chain employs TRBV5-6 and TRBJ2-1; TRBD2 matches 7 bases. CDR3 length: 16 amino acids. Germline CDR1 and CDR2: SGHDT and YYEEEE. Germline trimming cut 1 base from V and 7 bases from J; bases unmatched to any gene: 11. The CDR3 sequence is CASSLSRGREMNEQFF. CDR3 DNA: TGTGCCAGCAGCTTGTCGCGCGGGAGAGAGATGAATGAGCAGTTCTTC. Complete variable domain (other parts from reference TRBV5-6 and TRBJ2-1): DAGVTQSPTHLIKTRGQQVTLRCSPKSGHDTVSWYQQALGQGPQFIFQYYEEEERQRGNFPDRFSGHQFPNYSSELNVNALLLGDSALYLCASSLSRGREMNEQFFGPGTRLTVL.

This clone has only one observation. The chain combines TRBV11-3 with TRBJ1-6, with TRBD1 identical over 11 bases. There are 16 residues in the CDR3. Germline V lookup: CDR1 SGHNT, CDR2 YENEEA. The V segment lost 5 bases and the J segment 8 bases; nucleotides outside the gene matches: 8. CDR3 region: CASSNPDRGPDSPLHF. The CDR3 DNA reads TGTGCCAGCAGCAACCCGGACAGGGGGCCGGATTCACCCCTCCACTTT.

The chain combines TRBV4-2 with TRBJ1-4; D possibly corresponds to TRBD1 (6 bases). Germline V CDR1 and CDR2: LGHNA, YNFKEQ. The CDR3 has 14 residues. Between the trimmed V and J ends, which lost 4 bases and 7 bases, there was a span of 13 bases. For the CDR3, the DNA is TGTGCCAGCAGCCCTTACACAGGGAGTGAAAAACTGTTTTTT. Encoded protein: CASSPYTGSEKLFF.

This clone has a handful of counts. The V call is TRBV28, the J call TRBJ2-3; 11 bases fit TRBD2. Germline V gene lookup returns CDR1 MDHEN and CDR2 SYDVKM. The CDR3 runs to 17 residues. Trimming removed 3 bases from V and 1 base from J; junction bases left unmatched: 6. CDR3 nucleotides: TGTGCCAGCAGTTTTACTAGCGGGAGTCTGGGCACAGATACGCAGTATTTT. It encodes CASSFTSGSLGTDTQYF.

The V call is TRBV15, the J call TRBJ1-2; D not certain. Germline V gene data show CDR1 as LNHNV and CDR2 as YYDKDF (reference sequence). This CDR3 contains 14 residues. The V end lost 6 bases, the J end lost 4 bases, and 15 bases lay between the germline ends. CDR3 loop: CATSEAYDPYGYTF. The CDR3 nucleotides are TGTGCCACCAGTGAGGCCTACGACCCCTATGGCTACACCTTC.

The rearrangement joins TRBV6-6 to TRBJ2-5; 7 positions agree with TRBD2. The germline V gene has CDR1 MNHNY and CDR2 SVGAGI (reference sequence). The CDR3 is 14 amino acids. V shed 2 bases and J 3 bases; nucleotides not matched to a gene: 3. CDR3: CASSYGGVEETQYF. The CDR3, as DNA: TGTGCCAGCAGTTACGGGGGGGTGGAAGAGACCCAGTACTTC.

In nucleotides, the CDR3 is TGTGCCAGCAGTTACGGTTCGGTGAACACTGAAGCTTTCTTT. It yields the protein CASSYGSVNTEAFF. The V call is TRBV6-5, the J call TRBJ1-1, with D unresolved. CDR3 length equals 14 residues. The ends were cut back, 2 bases at V and 0 bases at J, with 7 bases in the middle. From germline, CDR1 is MNHEY and CDR2 SVGAGI.

In DNA, the CDR3 is TGTGCCAGCAGCCCGGACTGGAAGACCCAGTACTTC. It specifies CASSPDWKTQYF. This chain connects TRBV7-2 to TRBJ2-5; maybe TRBD2 (5 bases). The CDR3 is 12 amino acids. Trimming shortened V by 5 bases and J by 6 bases, and 10 bases separated the two germline ends. CDR1 is SGHTA, CDR2 FQGNSA, per germline.

In nucleotides, the CDR3 is TGCGCCAGCAGCCAAGACGGGGGGAAAACTAATGAAAAACTGTTTTTT. It yields the protein CASSQDGGKTNEKLFF. The rearrangement uses TRBV4-1 and TRBJ1-4; D is perhaps TRBD1 (5 bases). This CDR3 region has 16 residues. Germline CDR1 is MGHRA and CDR2 is YSYEKL. V was trimmed by 0 bases and J by 1 base, leaving 9 bases between them.

The rearrangement links TRBV5-6 to TRBJ2-5, with D perhaps matching TRBD2 (6 bases). The CDR3 consists of 16 residues. CDR1 and CDR2 (germline): SGHDT, YYEEEE. V shed 4 bases and J shed 5 bases, with 21 bases lying between them. CDR3 loop: CASSGGLGGGFETQYF. The DNA of the CDR3 is TGTGCCAGCAGCGGGGGATTGGGGGGAGGATTCGAGACCCAGTACTTC.

The CDR3 DNA follows: TGTGCCAGCACCCAGAACGGAAGGGAGCAGCCCCAGCATTTT. Translating gives CASTQNGREQPQHF. The chain links TRBV27 to TRBJ1-5; D unclear. Germline CDR1 reads MNHEY; CDR2 reads SMNVEV (reference sequence). V lost 7 bases to trimming and J lost 7 bases, with 17 bases between them. The CDR3 is 14 amino acids.

The chain links TRBV27 to TRBJ2-3; TRBD2 matches 12 bases. The CDR3 sequence is 16 residues long. Germline V gene lookup returns CDR1 MNHEY and CDR2 SMNVEV (reference sequence). With 2 bases clipped from V and 3 bases from J, the junction kept 3 bases outside the gene matches. The CDR3 region is CASSLPGTSGTDTQYF. Written as DNA, the CDR3 is TGTGCCAGCAGTTTACCCGGGACTAGCGGGACAGATACGCAGTATTTT.

V gene TRBV9 combines with J gene TRBJ2-7; 9 bases fit TRBD2. Germline V lookup: CDR1 SGDLS, CDR2 YYNGEE. The CDR3 has 14 residues. With V trimmed by 3 bases and J by 1 base, 2 bases remained unmatched. Written as DNA, the CDR3 is TGTGCCAGCAGCGCGCTAGCGGGATCCTACGAGCAGTACTTC. It specifies CASSALAGSYEQYF. Combining the CDR3 with reference TRBV9 and TRBJ2-7 gives the whole variable domain DSGVTQTPKHLITATGQRVTLRCSPRSGDLSVYWYQQSLDQGLQFLIQYYNGEERAKGNILERFSAQQFPDLHSELNLSSLELGDSALYFCASSALAGSYEQYFGPGTRLTVT.